The source of this TCR beta chain is a study of lymphopenia after photon versus proton radiotherapy. Overall study results and limits: Relative stability marked proton patients; photon patients lost diversity and naive cells. After lymphocyte nadir, photon-treated repertoires showed oligoclonal expansion, especially CD8+ Temra. In patients who died, overall survival fell as post-nadir TCR diversity dropped more.

On this clone: Its specificity is not known.

This table comes from immunoSEQ multiplex PCR, and its TCRdb copy is limited to in-frame clones, with some not included. The sample shows about 70,000 clones, 85% to 90% of them seen only once. V was cut by 3 bases and J by 1 base, with 12 bases left in between. Germline V gene lookup returns CDR1 KGHSH and CDR2 LQKENI. The CDR3 is made up of 15 amino acids. This TCR came from a man older than 75 with esophageal cancer. The chain links TRBV18 to TRBJ1-1; D gene unclear. Source: peripheral blood, taken from a patient treated with proton-based radiotherapy. The CDR3: CASSPLRTQNTEAFF. CDR3 in DNA: TGTGCCAGCTCACCCCTCCGGACGCAGAACACTGAAGCTTTCTTT.